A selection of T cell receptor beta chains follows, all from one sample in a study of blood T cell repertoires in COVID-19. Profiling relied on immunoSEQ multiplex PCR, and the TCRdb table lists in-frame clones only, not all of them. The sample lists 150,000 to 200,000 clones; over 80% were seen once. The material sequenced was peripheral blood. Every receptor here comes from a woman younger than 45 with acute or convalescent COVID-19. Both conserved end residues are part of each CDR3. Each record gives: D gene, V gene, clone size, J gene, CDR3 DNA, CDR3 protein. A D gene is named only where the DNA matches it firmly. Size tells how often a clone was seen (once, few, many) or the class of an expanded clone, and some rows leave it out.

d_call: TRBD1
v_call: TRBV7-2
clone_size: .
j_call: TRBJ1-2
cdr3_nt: TGTGCCAGCAGCGCTACGGGACAGGGGTACTATGGCTACACCTTC
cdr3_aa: CASSATGQGYYGYTF

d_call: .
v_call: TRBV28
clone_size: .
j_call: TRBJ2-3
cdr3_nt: TGTGCCAGCAGTTTTCTTTCCCCGAGCACAGATACGCAGTATTTT
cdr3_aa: CASSFLSPSTDTQYF

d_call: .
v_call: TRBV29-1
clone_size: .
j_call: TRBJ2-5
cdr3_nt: TGCAGCGCCGAGGGGGGGCAAGAGACCCAGTACTTC
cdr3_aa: CSAEGGQETQYF

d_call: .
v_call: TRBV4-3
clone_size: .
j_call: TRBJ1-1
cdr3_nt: TGCGCCAGCAGCCTAAACATGAACACTGAAGCTTTCTTT
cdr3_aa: CASSLNMNTEAFF

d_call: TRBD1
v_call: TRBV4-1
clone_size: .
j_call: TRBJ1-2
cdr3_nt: TGCGCCAGCAGCCTAGGACAGGGAGGGTTCCTCTATGGCTACACCTTC
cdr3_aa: CASSLGQGGFLYGYTF

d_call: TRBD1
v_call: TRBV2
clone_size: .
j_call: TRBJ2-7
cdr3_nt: TGTGCCAGCAGCGACGGACAGGGGAGGAATGAGCAGTACTTC
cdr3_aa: CASSDGQGRNEQYF

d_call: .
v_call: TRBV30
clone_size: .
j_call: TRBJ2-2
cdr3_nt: TGTGCCTGGAGTGTTTCAGGGATCTTTCACGGGGAGCTGTTTTTT
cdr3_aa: CAWSVSGIFHGELFF

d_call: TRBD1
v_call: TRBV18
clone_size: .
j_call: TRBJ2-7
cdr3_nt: TGTGCCAGCTCACCAAGCATTGGGACAGCGAGTACGACCGCCTACGAGCAGTACTTC
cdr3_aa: CASSPSIGTASTTAYEQYF

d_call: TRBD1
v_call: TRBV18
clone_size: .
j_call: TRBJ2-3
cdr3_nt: TGTGCCAGCTCACCCGGGACAGGATACGCAGATACGCAGTATTTT
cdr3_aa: CASSPGTGYADTQYF

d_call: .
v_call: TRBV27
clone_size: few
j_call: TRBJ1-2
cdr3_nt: TGTGCCAGCAGTTTATGGTCGGGACACCCGAACTACTATGGCTACACCTTC
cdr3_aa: CASSLWSGHPNYYGYTF

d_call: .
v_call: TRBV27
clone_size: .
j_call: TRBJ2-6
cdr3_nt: TGTGCCAGCAGAGCAGGGGCCAACGTCCTGACTTTC
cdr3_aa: CASRAGANVLTF

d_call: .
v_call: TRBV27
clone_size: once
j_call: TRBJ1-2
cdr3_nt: TGTGCCAGCAGTCAAACCCGACAGAGCCATGGCTACACCTTC
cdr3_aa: CASSQTRQSHGYTF

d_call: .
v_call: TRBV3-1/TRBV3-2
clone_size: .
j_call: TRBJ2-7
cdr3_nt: TGTGCCAGCAGCCAAGATCGAGGGAGGCCCAGCTACGAGCAGTACTTC
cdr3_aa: CASSQDRGRPSYEQYF

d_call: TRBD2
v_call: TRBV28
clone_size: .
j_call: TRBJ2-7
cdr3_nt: TGTGCCAGCAGGGCGGTTTTCCGGGGGGTTTTTTACGAGCAGTACTTC
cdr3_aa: CASRAVFRGVFYEQYF

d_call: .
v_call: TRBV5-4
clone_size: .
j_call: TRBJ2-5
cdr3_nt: TGTGCCAGCAGCTTCTCTCTCAGTAGGGGAGAGACCCAGTACTTC
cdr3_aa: CASSFSLSRGETQYF

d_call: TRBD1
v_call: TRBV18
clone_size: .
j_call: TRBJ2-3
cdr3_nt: TGTGCCAGCTCATCTAGGGGGACAGGGAGCACAGATACGCAGTATTTT
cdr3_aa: CASSSRGTGSTDTQYF

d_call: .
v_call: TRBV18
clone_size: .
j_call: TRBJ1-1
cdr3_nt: TGTGCCAGCTCACTTTCGACAGCCCGGAACACTGAAGCTTTCTTT
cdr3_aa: CASSLSTARNTEAFF

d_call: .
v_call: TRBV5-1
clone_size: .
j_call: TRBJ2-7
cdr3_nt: TGCGCCAGCAGCTTGGCCAGGGGGGCACCGGGACGGGATCCCTACGAGCAGTACTTC
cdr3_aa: CASSLARGAPGRDPYEQYF

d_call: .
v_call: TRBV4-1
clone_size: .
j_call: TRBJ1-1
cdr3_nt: TGCGCCAGCAGCCAAGATCCGGACACTGAAGCTTTCTTT
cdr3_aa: CASSQDPDTEAFF

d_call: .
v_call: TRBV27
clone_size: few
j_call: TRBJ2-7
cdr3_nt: TGTGCCAGCAGTATAACTACATCGACAGACGAGCAGTACTTC
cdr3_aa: CASSITTSTDEQYF

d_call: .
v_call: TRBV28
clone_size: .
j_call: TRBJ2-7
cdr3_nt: TGTGCCAGCAGTTACACAGGTGCTAACTACGAGCAGTACTTC
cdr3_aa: CASSYTGANYEQYF

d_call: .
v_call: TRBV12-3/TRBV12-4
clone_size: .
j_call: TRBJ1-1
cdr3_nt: TGTGCCAGCATACAGAACACTGAAGCTTTCTTT
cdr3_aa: CASIQNTEAFF

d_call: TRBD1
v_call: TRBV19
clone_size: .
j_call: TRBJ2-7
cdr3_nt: TGTGCCAGTAACGGCGGGACAGGGGGTCGAGGCGAGCAGTACTTC
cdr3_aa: CASNGGTGGRGEQYF

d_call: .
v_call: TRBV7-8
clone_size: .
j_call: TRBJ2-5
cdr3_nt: TGTGCCAGCAGCCGCCGGACTTTTGAGACCCAGTACTTC
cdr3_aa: CASSRRTFETQYF

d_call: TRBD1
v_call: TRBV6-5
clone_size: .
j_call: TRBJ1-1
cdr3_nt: TGTGCCAGCAGTTCCCGGACAGGGCGGACTGAAGCTTTCTTT
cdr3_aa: CASSSRTGRTEAFF

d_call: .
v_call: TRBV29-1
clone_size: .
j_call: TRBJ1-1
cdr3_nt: TGCAGCGTTTCCGGGGTAGGTAACACTGAAGCTTTCTTT
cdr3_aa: CSVSGVGNTEAFF

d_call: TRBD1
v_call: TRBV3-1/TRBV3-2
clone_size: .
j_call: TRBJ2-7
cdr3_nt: TGTGCCAGCAGCCAAGGACAGGGAAGCCCTGCTTTC
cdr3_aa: CASSQGQGSPAF

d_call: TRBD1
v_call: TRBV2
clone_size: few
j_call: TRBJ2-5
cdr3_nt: TGTGCCAGCAGGGACAGGACTGGGACGGTCCAAGAGACCCAGTACTTC
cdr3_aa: CASRDRTGTVQETQYF

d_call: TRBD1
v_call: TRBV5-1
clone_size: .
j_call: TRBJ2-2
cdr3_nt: TGCGCCAGCAGCTTGGCGGGACAGGGCACCGGGGAGCTGTTTTTT
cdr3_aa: CASSLAGQGTGELFF

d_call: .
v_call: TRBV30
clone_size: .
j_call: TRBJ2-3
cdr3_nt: TGTGCCTGGATGTCTGTGGATACGCAGTATTTT
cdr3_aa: CAWMSVDTQYF

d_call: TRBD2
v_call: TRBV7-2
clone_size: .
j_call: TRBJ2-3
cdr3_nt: TGTGCCAGCAGCTTAGTCGGACTAGAAACAGATACGCAGTATTTT
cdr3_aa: CASSLVGLETDTQYF

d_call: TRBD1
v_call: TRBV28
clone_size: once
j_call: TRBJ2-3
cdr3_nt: TGTGCCAGCAGTTCAGGGGGCGCGCTTACAGATACGCAGTATTTT
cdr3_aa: CASSSGGALTDTQYF

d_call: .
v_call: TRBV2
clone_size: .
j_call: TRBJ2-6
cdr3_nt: TGTGCCAGCAGTGAAGCCGACACTTCTGGGGCCAACGTCCTGACTTTC
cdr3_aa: CASSEADTSGANVLTF

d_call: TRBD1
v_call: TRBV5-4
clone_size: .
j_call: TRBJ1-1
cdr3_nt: TGTGCCAGCAGCTCACCACAGGGGTTGGGCACTGAAGCTTTCTTT
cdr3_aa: CASSSPQGLGTEAFF

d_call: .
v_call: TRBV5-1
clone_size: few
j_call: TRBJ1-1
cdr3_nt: TGCGCCAGCAGCTTGACTAACACTGAAGCTTTCTTT
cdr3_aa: CASSLTNTEAFF

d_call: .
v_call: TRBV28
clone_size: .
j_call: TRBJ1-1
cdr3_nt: TGTGCCAGCAGCCCCTACGGGTTCACTGAAGCTTTCTTT
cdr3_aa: CASSPYGFTEAFF

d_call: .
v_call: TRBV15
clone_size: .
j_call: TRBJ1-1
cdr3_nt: TGTGCCACCAGTCAGGGTAGGAACACTGAAGCTTTCTTT
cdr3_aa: CATSQGRNTEAFF

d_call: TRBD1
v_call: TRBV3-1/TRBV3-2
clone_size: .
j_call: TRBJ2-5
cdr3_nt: TGTGCCAGCAGCCAAGATGACAGGGGGCGTGAGACCCAGTACTTC
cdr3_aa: CASSQDDRGRETQYF

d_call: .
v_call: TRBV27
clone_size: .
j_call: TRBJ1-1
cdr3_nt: TGTGCCAGCAGCCCTCTCGTCTGGCCGCCGAACACTGAAGCTTTCTTT
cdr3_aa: CASSPLVWPPNTEAFF

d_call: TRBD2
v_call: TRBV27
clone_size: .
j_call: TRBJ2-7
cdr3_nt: TGTGCCAGCAGTTTAGATGGGACTAGCGGGAGCTACGAGCAGTACTTC
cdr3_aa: CASSLDGTSGSYEQYF

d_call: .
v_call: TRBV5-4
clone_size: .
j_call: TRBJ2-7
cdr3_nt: TGTGCCAGCAGCTTAGGGAGGAGCTCCTACGAGCAGTACTTC
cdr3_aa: CASSLGRSSYEQYF

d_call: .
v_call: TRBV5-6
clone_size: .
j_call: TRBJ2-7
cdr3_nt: TGTGCCAGCAGCCCGCCAGTCAGGGGCCCGTCCTACGAGCAGTACTTC
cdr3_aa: CASSPPVRGPSYEQYF

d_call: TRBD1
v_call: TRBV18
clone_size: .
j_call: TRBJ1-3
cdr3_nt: TGTGCCAGCTCAGCCATCCCAGGGACAGGGTATGGAAACACCATATATTTT
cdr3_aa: CASSAIPGTGYGNTIYF

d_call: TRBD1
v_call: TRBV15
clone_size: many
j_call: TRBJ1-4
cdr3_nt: TGTGCCACCAGCAGAGGACAGGGCAATGAAAAACTGTTTTTT
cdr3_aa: CATSRGQGNEKLFF

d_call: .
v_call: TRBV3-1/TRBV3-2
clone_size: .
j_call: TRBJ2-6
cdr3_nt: TGTGCCAGCAGCCAAGATCGGGCTGGGGCCAACGTCCTGACTTTC
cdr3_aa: CASSQDRAGANVLTF

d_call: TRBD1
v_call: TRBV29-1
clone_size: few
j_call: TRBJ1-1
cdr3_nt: TGCAGCGGACAACAGGGGGCAACGGAAGCTTTCTTT
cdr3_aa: CSGQQGATEAFF

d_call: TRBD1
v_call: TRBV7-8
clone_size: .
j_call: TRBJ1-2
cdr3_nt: TGTGCCAGCAGCTTACCTGAAGGGGGCGTCTATGGCTACACCTTC
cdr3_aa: CASSLPEGGVYGYTF

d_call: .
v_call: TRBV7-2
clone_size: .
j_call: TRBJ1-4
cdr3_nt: TGTGCCAGCAGCGTATCATCAAACCGGGGGACTGAAAAACTGTTTTTT
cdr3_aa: CASSVSSNRGTEKLFF

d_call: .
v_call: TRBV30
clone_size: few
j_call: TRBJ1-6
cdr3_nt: TGTGCCTGGAGTGTACAAGGAGGATCACCCCTCCACTTT
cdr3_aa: CAWSVQGGSPLHF

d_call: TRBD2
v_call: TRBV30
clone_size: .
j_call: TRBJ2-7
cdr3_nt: TGTGCCTGGAGTGCGGGACTAGCGGGAGGTTCCTACTCCTACGAGCAGTACTTC
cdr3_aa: CAWSAGLAGGSYSYEQYF

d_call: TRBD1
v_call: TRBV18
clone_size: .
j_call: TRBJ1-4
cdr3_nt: TGTGCCAGCTCACCAGTCAGGGGGCTGTATGAAAAACTGTTTTTT
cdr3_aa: CASSPVRGLYEKLFF

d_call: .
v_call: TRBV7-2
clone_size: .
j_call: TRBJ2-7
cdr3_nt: TGTGCCAGCAGCTTAAGGCCAGGGTACGAGCAGTACTTC
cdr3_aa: CASSLRPGYEQYF

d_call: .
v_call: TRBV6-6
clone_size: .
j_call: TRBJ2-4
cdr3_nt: TGTGCCAGCAGTTCGACTTCAGGGGATCGGGAGTACTTC
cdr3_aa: CASSSTSGDREYF

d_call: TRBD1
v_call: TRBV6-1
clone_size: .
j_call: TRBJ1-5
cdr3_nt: TGTGCCAGCAGTGAAGGGGACAGGGAGTCGCCCCAGCATTTT
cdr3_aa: CASSEGDRESPQHF